The following is a TCR beta chain sequence with its context. Between the trimmed V and J ends, which lost 3 bases and 8 bases, there was a span of 10 bases. Germline V CDR1 and CDR2: MDHEN, SYDVKM. The CDR3 runs 12 residues. The sample is drawn from a study of T cell responses to AZD1222 COVID-19 vaccine. Method: immunoSEQ multiplex PCR; TCRdb's copy keeps in-frame clones and lacks some. The sample lists 170,000 or so clones, about nine tenths seen once, with less than 3% in the top ten. Sequencing used peripheral blood, obtained on day 0 of AZD1222 vaccination. The clonotype was recovered from an adult in good health. This rearrangement joins TRBV28 to TRBJ1-2; the D is unclear. CDR3 in amino acids: CASSLGLRGYTF. CDR3 sequence (DNA): TGTGCCAGCAGTTTGGGCCTTAGGGGCTACACCTTC.